A selection of T cell receptor beta chains follows, all from one sample in a study of T cell changes during pregnancy in multiple sclerosis. The assay was immunoSEQ multiplex PCR, and TCRdb's table has in-frame clones only and misses some. Counted here are 40,000 to 50,000 clones, 94% occurring once; the ten biggest clones make up 0.4% to 0.6%. This specimen consisted of CD4+ T cells from peripheral blood mononuclear cells, obtained in the first trimester of pregnancy. Receptor source: a female donor with multiple sclerosis, enrolled in a pregnancy study. CDR3s include the opening cysteine and the closing phenylalanine or tryptophan. The order of the fields is CDR3 DNA, CDR3 protein, clone size, V gene, J gene, D gene. A D gene is named only where the DNA matches it firmly. The size field is filled for only some rows; it gives once, few, many or a size class.

DNA: TGTGCCAGCAGTGACAGGAGGGCGGGGGCTAGCGGGGGCCTTTACCAAGAGACCCAGTACTTC; CDR3: CASSDRRAGASGGLYQETQYF; size: -; V: TRBV6-4; J: TRBJ2-5; D: TRBD2
DNA: TGTGCCAGCTCTGGCAGGACAGCCCGGTTGGATGGCTACACCTTC; CDR3: CASSGRTARLDGYTF; size: -; V: TRBV14; J: TRBJ1-2; D: -
DNA: TGTGCCAGCAGCTGGGAGGGCACTGAAGCTTTCTTT; CDR3: CASSWEGTEAFF; size: once; V: TRBV5-8; J: TRBJ1-1; D: -
DNA: TGCGCCAGCAGCTTGGAAGGGGGCATTACCGGGGAGCTGTTTTTT; CDR3: CASSLEGGITGELFF; size: -; V: TRBV5-1; J: TRBJ2-2; D: TRBD1
DNA: TGTGCCAGCAGTGACGACAGCGTGGGGCTCACCTTC; CDR3: CASSDDSVGLTF; size: -; V: TRBV2; J: TRBJ1-2; D: -
DNA: TGTGCCAGCAGCTCCCCCGGGACACGCAATTCACCCCTCCACTTT; CDR3: CASSSPGTRNSPLHF; size: -; V: TRBV7-2; J: TRBJ1-6; D: -
DNA: TGTGCCACCAGCAGAGACCTTCTTTCGGGGGAGCAGTACTTC; CDR3: CATSRDLLSGEQYF; size: -; V: TRBV15; J: TRBJ2-7; D: -
DNA: TGTGCCAGTAGTATTTCCGGCGGGGGGACTTCCTACGAGCAGTACTTC; CDR3: CASSISGGGTSYEQYF; size: -; V: TRBV19; J: TRBJ2-7; D: TRBD2
DNA: TGTGCCAGCAGCTTATGGGGGGACGGATTAACCCTGGGGACCCAGTACTTC; CDR3: CASSLWGDGLTLGTQYF; size: -; V: TRBV7-2; J: TRBJ2-5; D: -
DNA: TGTGCCAGCAGCCAAGGACAGGACTATGGCTACACCTTC; CDR3: CASSQGQDYGYTF; size: -; V: TRBV7-2; J: TRBJ1-2; D: TRBD1
DNA: TGTGCCAGCAGTGAGTCGGGTCCCACTGAAGCTTTCTTT; CDR3: CASSESGPTEAFF; size: -; V: TRBV6-1; J: TRBJ1-1; D: -
DNA: TGTGCCAGCTCACCCGGACAGGCCGAGACCCAGTACTTC; CDR3: CASSPGQAETQYF; size: -; V: TRBV18; J: TRBJ2-5; D: TRBD1
DNA: TGTGCCAGCAGCTTATCTTATAGAGACACTGAAGCTTTCTTT; CDR3: CASSLSYRDTEAFF; size: once; V: TRBV7-6; J: TRBJ1-1; D: -
DNA: TGTGCCAGCAGCGTAGGAGGCAGGGGAGACGGCTACACCTTC; CDR3: CASSVGGRGDGYTF; size: -; V: TRBV9; J: TRBJ1-2; D: -
DNA: TGTGCCAGCAGTTTGGGGACTACTAACTATGGCTACACCTTC; CDR3: CASSLGTTNYGYTF; size: few; V: TRBV28; J: TRBJ1-2; D: -
DNA: TGCGCCAGCAGCCAAGCGACAGGGGATGGCTACACCTTC; CDR3: CASSQATGDGYTF; size: once; V: TRBV4-1; J: TRBJ1-2; D: TRBD1
DNA: TGCAGTGCTCCTCTTGAGGGCAAGACCTTC; CDR3: CSAPLEGKTF; size: once; V: TRBV20-1; J: TRBJ1-2; D: -
DNA: TGTGCCAGCAGCAACCCTTCTTGGCAGCAAGAGACCCAGTACTTC; CDR3: CASSNPSWQQETQYF; size: -; V: TRBV7-2; J: TRBJ2-5; D: -
DNA: TGTGCCAGCAGTTCCCCTAGCGGGGTCACAGATACGCAGTATTTT; CDR3: CASSSPSGVTDTQYF; size: -; V: TRBV6-5; J: TRBJ2-3; D: TRBD2
DNA: TGTGCCAGCAGGCTAAGCTCCGGGTCTCCCAACTATGGCTACACCTTC; CDR3: CASRLSSGSPNYGYTF; size: -; V: TRBV14; J: TRBJ1-2; D: -
DNA: TGTGCCAGCAGCCAAGGCGGGGGGGGGAACACCGGGGAGCTGTTTTTT; CDR3: CASSQGGGGNTGELFF; size: -; V: TRBV9; J: TRBJ2-2; D: TRBD2
DNA: TGTGCCAGCAGTGTAGGGGTATCGGGAGCCTACGAGCAGTACTTC; CDR3: CASSVGVSGAYEQYF; size: -; V: TRBV25-1; J: TRBJ2-7; D: -
DNA: TGTGCCAGCAGGCGATCCCGGGACAGTGATCAGCCCCAGCATTTT; CDR3: CASRRSRDSDQPQHF; size: -; V: TRBV6-5; J: TRBJ1-5; D: TRBD1
DNA: TGCGCCAGCAGCCAAGTCGGGGTAGCGAGCGACAAAAACATTCAGTACTTC; CDR3: CASSQVGVASDKNIQYF; size: -; V: TRBV4-1; J: TRBJ2-4; D: -
DNA: TGTGCCAGCAGCAATGGGGGGGCAGGCACCGGGGAGCTGTTTTTT; CDR3: CASSNGGAGTGELFF; size: once; V: TRBV7-9; J: TRBJ2-2; D: -
DNA: TGTGCCAGCAGCTTTAGGGGGGGGGACGAGCAGTACTTC; CDR3: CASSFRGGDEQYF; size: -; V: TRBV5-4; J: TRBJ2-7; D: -
DNA: TGTGCCAGCAGTGCGACTAGCGGGGGGACAAACATTCAGTACTTC; CDR3: CASSATSGGTNIQYF; size: -; V: TRBV2; J: TRBJ2-4; D: TRBD2
DNA: TGTGCCAGCAGCTTAGGACAGGGGATAAACGAGCAGTACTTC; CDR3: CASSLGQGINEQYF; size: -; V: TRBV7-9; J: TRBJ2-7; D: TRBD1
DNA: TGTGCCAGCAGACCTTGGGAACAGGGCACGCAGTACTTC; CDR3: CASRPWEQGTQYF; size: -; V: TRBV5-4; J: TRBJ2-7; D: -
DNA: TGTGCCAGCAGCTTGGCTCGAGATAGCGGGGGGAAAGAGACCCAGTACTTC; CDR3: CASSLARDSGGKETQYF; size: -; V: TRBV5-4; J: TRBJ2-5; D: TRBD2
DNA: TGTGCCAGCTCATCAGGGCCTACAGATACGCAGTATTTT; CDR3: CASSSGPTDTQYF; size: -; V: TRBV18; J: TRBJ2-3; D: -
DNA: TGTGCCAGCAGCTTAAGGGGCTATAATTCACCCCTCCACTTT; CDR3: CASSLRGYNSPLHF; size: -; V: TRBV11-2; J: TRBJ1-6; D: -
DNA: TGCAGCGTTGTCCGTCAGGGTGGTCCCCAGTTCTTC; CDR3: CSVVRQGGPQFF; size: -; V: TRBV29-1; J: TRBJ2-1; D: -
DNA: TGTGCCACCAGCAGAGATCGGCAGGCATTCTTCCTTAAGCACACCTTC; CDR3: CATSRDRQAFFLKHTF; size: -; V: TRBV15; J: TRBJ1-2; D: -
DNA: TGTGCCAGCCCCAAGGGGGGGAAGTGGGGCACTGAAGCTTTCTTT; CDR3: CASPKGGKWGTEAFF; size: -; V: TRBV11-2; J: TRBJ1-1; D: -
DNA: TGTGCCAGTAGTGCGAGACAGGGTGGGACTGAAGCTTTCTTT; CDR3: CASSARQGGTEAFF; size: -; V: TRBV19; J: TRBJ1-1; D: TRBD1
DNA: TGTGCCAGCAGCGTAGAGGGGGCTCAAGAGACCCAGTACTTC; CDR3: CASSVEGAQETQYF; size: -; V: TRBV9; J: TRBJ2-5; D: TRBD1
DNA: TGTGCCAGCAGCTCCCGGGGGAGCACAGATACGCAGTATTTT; CDR3: CASSSRGSTDTQYF; size: -; V: TRBV13; J: TRBJ2-3; D: -
DNA: TGTGCCAGCTCTAGACCCGAGCGGTACGAGCAGTACTTC; CDR3: CASSRPERYEQYF; size: -; V: TRBV2; J: TRBJ2-7; D: -
DNA: TGCGCCAGCAGCTTGGGGACAGGGGGTAAGAATGAGCAGTTCTTC; CDR3: CASSLGTGGKNEQFF; size: -; V: TRBV5-1; J: TRBJ2-1; D: TRBD1
DNA: TGCGCCAGCAGCCTACCTGGACTTACGAACACTGAAGCTTTCTTT; CDR3: CASSLPGLTNTEAFF; size: -; V: TRBV5-1; J: TRBJ1-1; D: -
DNA: TGTGCCAGCAGTTTATCGGTCCCGGGACAGGGGGCGAGGGGAACCGGGGAGCTGTTTTTT; CDR3: CASSLSVPGQGARGTGELFF; size: -; V: TRBV27; J: TRBJ2-2; D: TRBD1
DNA: TGTGCCAGCAGCGCTATCAGGACAACTAATGAAAAACTGTTTTTT; CDR3: CASSAIRTTNEKLFF; size: -; V: TRBV11-2; J: TRBJ1-4; D: -